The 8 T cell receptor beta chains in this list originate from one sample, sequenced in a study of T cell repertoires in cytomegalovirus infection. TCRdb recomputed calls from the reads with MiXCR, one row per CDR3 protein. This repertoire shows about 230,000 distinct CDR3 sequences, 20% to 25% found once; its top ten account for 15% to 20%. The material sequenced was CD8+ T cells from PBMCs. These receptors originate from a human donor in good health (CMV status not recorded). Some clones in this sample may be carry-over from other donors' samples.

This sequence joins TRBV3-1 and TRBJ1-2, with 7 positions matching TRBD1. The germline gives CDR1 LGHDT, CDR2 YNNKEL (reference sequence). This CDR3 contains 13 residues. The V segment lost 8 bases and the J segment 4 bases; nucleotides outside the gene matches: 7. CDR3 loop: CASAQGSGYGYTF. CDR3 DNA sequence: TGTGCCAGCGCACAGGGGTCGGGCTATGGCTACACCTTC.

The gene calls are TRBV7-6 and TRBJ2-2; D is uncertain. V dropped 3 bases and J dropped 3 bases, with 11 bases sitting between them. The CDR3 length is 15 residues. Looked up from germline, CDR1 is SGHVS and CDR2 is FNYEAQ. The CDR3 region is CASSFENLHTGELFF. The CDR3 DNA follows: TGTGCCAGCAGCTTCGAAAACTTACACACCGGGGAGCTGTTTTTT.

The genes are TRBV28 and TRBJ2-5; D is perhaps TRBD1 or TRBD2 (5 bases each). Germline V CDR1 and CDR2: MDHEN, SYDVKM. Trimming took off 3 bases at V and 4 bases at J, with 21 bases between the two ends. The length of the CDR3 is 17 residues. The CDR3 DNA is TGTGCCAGCAGTTTCGACTCGGCAGGGAGCTTGGGAGAGACCCAGTACTTC. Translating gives CASSFDSAGSLGETQYF.

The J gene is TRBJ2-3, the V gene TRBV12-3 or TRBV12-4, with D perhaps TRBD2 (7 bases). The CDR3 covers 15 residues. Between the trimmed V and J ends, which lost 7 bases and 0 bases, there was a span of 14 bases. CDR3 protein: CASTLAGASTDTQYF. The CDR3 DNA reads TGTGCCAGCACTTTGGCGGGGGCCAGCACAGATACGCAGTATTTT.

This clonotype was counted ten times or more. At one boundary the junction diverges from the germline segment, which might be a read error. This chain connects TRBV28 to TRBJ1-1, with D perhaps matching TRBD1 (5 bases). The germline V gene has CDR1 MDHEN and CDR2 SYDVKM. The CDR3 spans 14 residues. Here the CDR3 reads CASSFRGLKTEAFF. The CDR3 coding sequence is TGTGCCAGCAGTTTTCGGGGACTGAAGACTGAAGCTTTCTTT.

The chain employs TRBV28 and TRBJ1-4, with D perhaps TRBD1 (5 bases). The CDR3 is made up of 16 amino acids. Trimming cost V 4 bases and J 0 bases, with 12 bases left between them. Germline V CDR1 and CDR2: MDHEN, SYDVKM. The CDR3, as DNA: TGTGCCAGCAGTTCCAGGGATTATGCAACTAATGAAAAACTGTTTTTT. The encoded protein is CASSSRDYATNEKLFF. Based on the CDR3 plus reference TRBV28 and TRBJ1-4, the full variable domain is DVKVTQSSRYLVKRTGEKVFLECVQDMDHENMFWYRQDPGLGLRLIYFSYDVKMKEKGDIPEGYSVSREKKERFSLILESASTNQTSMYLCASSSRDYATNEKLFFGSGTQLSVL.

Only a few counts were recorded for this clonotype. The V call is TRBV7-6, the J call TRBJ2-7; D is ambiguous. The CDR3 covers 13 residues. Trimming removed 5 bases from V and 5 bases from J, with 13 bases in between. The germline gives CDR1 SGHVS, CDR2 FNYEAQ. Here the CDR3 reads CASSRGPSHEQYF. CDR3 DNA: TGTGCCAGCAGCCGCGGACCAAGCCACGAGCAGTACTTC.

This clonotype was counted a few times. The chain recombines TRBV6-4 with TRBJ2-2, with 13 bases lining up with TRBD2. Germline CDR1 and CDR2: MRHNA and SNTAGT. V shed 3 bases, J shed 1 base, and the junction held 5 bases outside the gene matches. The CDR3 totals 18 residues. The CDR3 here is CASSDWTSGGENTGELFF. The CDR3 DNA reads TGTGCCAGCAGTGATTGGACTAGCGGGGGAGAGAACACCGGGGAGCTGTTTTTT.